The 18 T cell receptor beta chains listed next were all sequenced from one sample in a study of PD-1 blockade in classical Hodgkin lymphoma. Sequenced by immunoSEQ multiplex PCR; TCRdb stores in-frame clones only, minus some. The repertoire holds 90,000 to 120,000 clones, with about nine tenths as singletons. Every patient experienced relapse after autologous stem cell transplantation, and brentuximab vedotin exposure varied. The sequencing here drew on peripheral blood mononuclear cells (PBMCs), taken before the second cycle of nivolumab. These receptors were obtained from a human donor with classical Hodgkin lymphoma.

The CDR3 DNA follows: TGTGCCAGCAGCTTGGGCCAGGTGGCTCTTTGGAATGAGCAGTTCTTC. It specifies CASSLGQVALWNEQFF. This sequence joins TRBV5-4 and TRBJ2-1, with no clear D. Trimming cost V 0 bases and J 7 bases, with 17 bases left between them. Germline V gene lookup returns CDR1 SGHNT and CDR2 YYREEE (reference sequence). This CDR3 has 16 residues.

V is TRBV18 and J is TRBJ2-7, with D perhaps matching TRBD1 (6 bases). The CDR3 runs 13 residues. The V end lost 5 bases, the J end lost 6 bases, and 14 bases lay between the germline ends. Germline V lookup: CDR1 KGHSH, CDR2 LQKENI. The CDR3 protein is CASSSNEGGEQYF. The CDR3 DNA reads TGTGCCAGCTCATCCAATGAAGGGGGCGAGCAGTACTTC.

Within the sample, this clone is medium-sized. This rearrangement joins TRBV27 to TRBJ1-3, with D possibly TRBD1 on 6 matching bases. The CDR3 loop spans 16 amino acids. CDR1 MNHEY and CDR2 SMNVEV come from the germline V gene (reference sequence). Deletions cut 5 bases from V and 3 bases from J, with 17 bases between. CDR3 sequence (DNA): TGTGCCAGCAGTCCGGAAGTAGGACAGATTGGAAACACCATATATTTT. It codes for CASSPEVGQIGNTIYF.

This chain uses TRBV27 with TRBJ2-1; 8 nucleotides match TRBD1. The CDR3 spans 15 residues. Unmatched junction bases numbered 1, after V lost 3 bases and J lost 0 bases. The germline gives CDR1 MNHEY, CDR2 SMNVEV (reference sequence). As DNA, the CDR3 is TGTGCCAGCAGTTTCCAGGGGGCCTCCTACAATGAGCAGTTCTTC. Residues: CASSFQGASYNEQFF.

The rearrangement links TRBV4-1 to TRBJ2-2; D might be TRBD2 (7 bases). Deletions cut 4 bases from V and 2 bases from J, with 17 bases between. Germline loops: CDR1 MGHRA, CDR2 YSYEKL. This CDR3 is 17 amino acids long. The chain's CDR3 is CASSLRGAGANTGELFF. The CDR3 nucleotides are TGCGCCAGCAGCCTCCGGGGGGCGGGAGCAAACACCGGGGAGCTGTTTTTT.

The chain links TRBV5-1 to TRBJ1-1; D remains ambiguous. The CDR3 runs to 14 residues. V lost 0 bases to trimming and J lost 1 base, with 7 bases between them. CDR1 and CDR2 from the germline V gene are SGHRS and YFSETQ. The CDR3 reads CASSLVGRNTEAFF. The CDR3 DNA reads TGCGCCAGCAGCTTGGTGGGCAGGAACACTGAAGCTTTCTTT.

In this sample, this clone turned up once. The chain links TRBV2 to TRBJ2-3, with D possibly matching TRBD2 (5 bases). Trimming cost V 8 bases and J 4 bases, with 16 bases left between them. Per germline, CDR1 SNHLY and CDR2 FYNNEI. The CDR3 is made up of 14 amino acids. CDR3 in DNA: TGTGCCAGCCGAAGGACTTACGTCTCAGATACGCAGTATTTT. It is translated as CASRRTYVSDTQYF.

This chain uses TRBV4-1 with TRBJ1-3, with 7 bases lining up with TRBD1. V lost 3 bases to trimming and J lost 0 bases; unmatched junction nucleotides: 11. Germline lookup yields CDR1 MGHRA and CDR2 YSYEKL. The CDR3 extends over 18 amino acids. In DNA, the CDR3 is TGCGCCAGCAGCCACCCCTTGATGGGACAGAGCTCTGGAAACACCATATATTTT. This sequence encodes CASSHPLMGQSSGNTIYF.

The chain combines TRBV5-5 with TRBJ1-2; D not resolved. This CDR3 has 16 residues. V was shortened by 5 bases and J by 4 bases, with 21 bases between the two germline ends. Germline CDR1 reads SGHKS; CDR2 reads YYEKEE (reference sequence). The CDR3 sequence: CASRRVKGRDTYGYTF. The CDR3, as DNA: TGTGCCAGCAGGAGAGTGAAGGGAAGAGATACCTATGGCTACACCTTC.

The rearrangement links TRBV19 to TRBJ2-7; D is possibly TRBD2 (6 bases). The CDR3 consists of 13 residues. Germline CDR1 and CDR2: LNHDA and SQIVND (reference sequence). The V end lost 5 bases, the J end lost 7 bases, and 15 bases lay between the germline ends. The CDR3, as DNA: TGTGCCAGTAGTTTAAGCGTTCGGGGGGAGCAGTACTTC. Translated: CASSLSVRGEQYF.

CDR3 bases: TGCAGCGTTGATTGGGGGACGCATTCTGGAAACACCATATATTTT. Amino acids: CSVDWGTHSGNTIYF. The chain has TRBV29-1 and TRBJ1-3; tentative D call: TRBD1 (5 bases). The CDR3 consists of 15 residues. V shed 3 bases and J shed 1 base, with 13 bases lying between them. The germline V gene encodes CDR1 SQVTM and CDR2 ANQGSEA.

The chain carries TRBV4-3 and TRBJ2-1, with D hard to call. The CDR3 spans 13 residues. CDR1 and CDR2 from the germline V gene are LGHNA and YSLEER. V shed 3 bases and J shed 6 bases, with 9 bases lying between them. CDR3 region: CASSHIAGNEQFF. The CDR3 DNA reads TGCGCCAGCAGCCATATAGCAGGCAATGAGCAGTTCTTC.

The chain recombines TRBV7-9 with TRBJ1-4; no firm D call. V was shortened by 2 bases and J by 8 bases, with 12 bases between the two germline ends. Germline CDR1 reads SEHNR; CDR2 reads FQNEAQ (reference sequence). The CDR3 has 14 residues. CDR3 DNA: TGTGCCAGCAGCTTAATCGGGGTCGGAGAAAAACTGTTTTTT. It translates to CASSLIGVGEKLFF.

CDR3: CASSSGQGAVTGELFF. CDR3 in DNA: TGTGCCAGCAGCTCGGGACAGGGGGCGGTCACCGGGGAGCTGTTTTTT. The chain employs TRBV7-9 and TRBJ2-2; 12 bases are shared with TRBD1. Germline V gene sequence: CDR1 SEHNR, CDR2 FQNEAQ (reference sequence). The CDR3 covers 16 residues. The ends lost 4 bases at V and 4 bases at J; junction bases unmatched: 4.

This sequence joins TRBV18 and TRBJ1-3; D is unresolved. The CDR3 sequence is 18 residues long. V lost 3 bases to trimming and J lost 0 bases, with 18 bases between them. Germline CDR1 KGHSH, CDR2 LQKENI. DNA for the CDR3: TGTGCCAGCTCACCGCGTCTTGCGGTCCCAAGCTCTGGAAACACCATATATTTT. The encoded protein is CASSPRLAVPSSGNTIYF.

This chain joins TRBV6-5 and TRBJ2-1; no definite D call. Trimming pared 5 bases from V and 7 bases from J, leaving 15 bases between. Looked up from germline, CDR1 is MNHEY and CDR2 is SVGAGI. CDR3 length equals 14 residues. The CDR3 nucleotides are TGTGCCAGCAGTGACCAGAACTCGATAAATGAGCAGTTCTTC. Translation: CASSDQNSINEQFF.

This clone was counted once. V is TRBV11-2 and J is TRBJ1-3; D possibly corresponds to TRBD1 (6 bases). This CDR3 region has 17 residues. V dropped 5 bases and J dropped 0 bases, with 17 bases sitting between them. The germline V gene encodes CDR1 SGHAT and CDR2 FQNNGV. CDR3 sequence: CASSASPGQISGNTIYF. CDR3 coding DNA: TGTGCCAGCAGCGCTAGCCCGGGACAAATCTCTGGAAACACCATATATTTT.

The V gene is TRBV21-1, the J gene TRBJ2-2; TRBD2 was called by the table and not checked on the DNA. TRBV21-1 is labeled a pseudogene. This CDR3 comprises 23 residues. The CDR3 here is CASSNCALPGTSGRAEDTGELFF. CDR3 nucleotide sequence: TGTGCCAGCAGCAACTGTGCCCTGCCGGGGACTAGCGGGAGGGCCGAGGACACCGGGGAGCTGTTTTTT.